This TCR beta chain was sequenced during a study of identical twins. Findings of the study overall: Twin sharing of out-of-frame TCR alpha was underestimated by models in monozygotic pairs. Beta clonotypes that were abundant in cord blood contained fewer insertions, a pattern absent from memory repertoires.

This clonotype was seen more than once but under ten times. Its antigen is still unknown. Germline values: CDR1 SGHRS, CDR2 YFSETQ. This CDR3 region has 14 residues. The trim removed 2 bases at V and 2 bases at J, leaving 4 bases unmatched. Template switching supplied a universal primer site; unique molecular identifiers were carried on the cDNA. TCRdb re-called the 5' RACE reads with MiXCR, one entry per CDR3 protein. The repertoire consists of fewer than 500,000 distinct CDR3 sequences, with around 15% occurring once and the leading ten covering approximately 0.98%. These same records also appear under a second study, on yellow fever vaccine responses in identical twins.

The receptor was isolated from a woman aged 18 to 35 in good health. The sample was CD4+ T cells sorted from blood. The rearrangement uses TRBV5-1 and TRBJ2-7, with 7 bases lining up with TRBD1. CDR3 region: CASSFGTEAYEQYF. CDR3 DNA sequence: TGCGCCAGCAGCTTTGGGACAGAAGCCTACGAGCAGTACTTC.